This T cell receptor beta chain originates from a study of a mutant IDH1 vaccine in newly diagnosed glioma. Findings and caveats of the study: Shifts in the top peripheral T cell clonotypes seemed unrelated to pseudoprogression.

The repertoire was sequenced with immunoSEQ multiplex PCR; TCRdb's copy has only in-frame clones and lacks some. The sample contains about 88,000 clones, approximately 80% of which appear only once. The time point was: baseline, week 1 (first vaccination visit). The treatment is: pre-vaccination baseline after standard-of-care therapy. The study enrolled donors with new WHO grade 3 or 4 IDH1-mutant, ATRX-lost astrocytomas. Note on this clone: Its antigen is unidentified.

Trimming pared 2 bases from V and 3 bases from J, leaving 6 bases between. Per the germline V gene, CDR1 is MNHEY and CDR2 is SVGAGI. The CDR3 sequence is 13 residues long. The chain is built from TRBV6-5 and TRBJ2-3; a possible D gene is TRBD2 (5 bases). This clonotype was sampled from a man aged 35 to 55 with glioma. Some clones in this sample may be carry-over from other donors' samples. This material consisted of PBMCs, taken from a glioma patient treated with radiotherapy, temozolomide or both. DNA of the CDR3: TGTGCCAGCAGTTACCCGGGAACAGATACGCAGTATTTT. It specifies CASSYPGTDTQYF.